Listed here is a single TCR beta chain. The antigen remains unidentified. With 5 bases clipped from V and 4 bases from J, the junction kept 3 bases outside the gene matches. CDR3 size: 13 residues. The source of the sample is a study of T cell responses to AZD1222 COVID-19 vaccine. Study summary: Pooling covered second doses at about 4 or about 12 weeks. General study results and limits: Spike-specific TCR breadth rose after two AZD1222 doses, and depth rose as well.

Sequencing was performed with immunoSEQ multiplex PCR; in TCRdb, only in-frame clones are kept and a portion is missing. Found here are more than 60,000 clones, 80% to 90% of them singletons; the top ten hold about 19%. This TCR came from an adult in good health. The starting material was peripheral blood, obtained on day 0 of AZD1222 vaccination. This sequence joins TRBV12-3 or TRBV12-4 and TRBJ1-1, with 8 bases fitting TRBD1. The CDR3 bases are TGTGCCAGCAGTGGACAGGGTCGCACTGAAGCTTTCTTT. This encodes CASSGQGRTEAFF.